The 23 T cell receptor beta chains below all came from one sample that was sequenced in a study of vaccination and CD4 T cells after COVID-19. Documented treatment: roughly ten-day PBMC culture with coronavirus spike peptide pools or control peptides (ViraFEST assay). Cultured CD4+ T-cell DNA underwent Oncomine TCR Beta short-read sequencing. TCRdb used MiXCR to reprocess the PCR reads, holding one entry per CDR3 protein. The table has about 14,000 distinct CDR3 sequences, about a third seen once. Antigen specificity for these receptors is unknown. Source material: cultured CD4+ T cells from blood. These receptors were collected from a human donor with COVID-19.

This rearrangement joins TRBV6-1 to TRBJ1-3, with unresolved D. V was shortened by 3 bases and J by 2 bases, with 8 bases between the two germline ends. The CDR3 totals 14 residues. The germline CDR1 and CDR2 sequences are MNHNS and SASEGT. DNA of the CDR3: TGTGCCAGCAGTGATTGGGGAACTGGAAACACCATATATTTT. The encoded protein is CASSDWGTGNTIYF.

The gene calls are TRBV5-1 and TRBJ1-5; D gene uncertain. Trimming shortened V by 4 bases and J by 4 bases, and 12 bases separated the two germline ends. CDR3 length: 14 amino acids. Looked up from germline, CDR1 is SGHRS and CDR2 is YFSETQ. In nucleotides, the CDR3 is TGCGCCAGCAGCCGGTCCGGGCCTAATCAGCCCCAGCATTTT. Its translation is CASSRSGPNQPQHF.

This clonotype was recorded a few times. The gene calls are TRBV6-5 and TRBJ2-4; unclear D gene. The CDR3 runs 14 residues. The germline V gene has CDR1 MNHEY and CDR2 SVGAGI. V lost 0 bases, J lost 6 bases, and 9 bases lay in between. In nucleotides, the CDR3 is TGTGCCAGCAGTTACTCCGGCAGCGCAAACATTCAGTACTTC. It encodes CASSYSGSANIQYF.

This clonotype occurred once. The V gene is TRBV11-3, the J gene TRBJ1-2, with 9 bases lining up with TRBD1. Germline assignment: CDR1 SGHNT and CDR2 YENEEA. V dropped 5 bases and J dropped 4; count of bases not matched to a gene: 5. The CDR3 extends over 14 amino acids. CDR3 in amino acids: CASSRTGGGYGYTF. For the CDR3, the DNA is TGTGCCAGCAGCCGTACAGGGGGCGGCTATGGCTACACCTTC.

This clonotype was counted between two and nine times. At one end the junction does not follow the germline gene, possibly because of a read error. The genes are TRBV5-3 and TRBJ1-5, with D uncertain. TRBV5-3 is assigned to the ORF class and has an uncertain function. The CDR3 spans 14 residues. CDR3 DNA sequence: TGTGCCAGCAGCTTGAGAGGGTTCGGTCAGCCCCAGCATTTT. Protein sequence: CASSLRGFGQPQHF.

The rearrangement links TRBV11-3 to TRBJ2-7; D assignment may be TRBD1 or TRBD2 (5 bases each). V shed 5 bases and J shed 6 bases, with 14 bases lying between them. The germline gives CDR1 SGHNT, CDR2 YENEEA. This CDR3 has 13 amino acids. CDR3 in amino acids: CASSNGGSIEQYF. For the CDR3, the DNA is TGTGCCAGCAGCAATGGGGGATCGATCGAGCAGTACTTC.

V is TRBV6-1 and J is TRBJ2-3, with D perhaps TRBD2 (6 bases). Trimming cost V 7 bases and J 2 bases, with 16 bases left between them. The CDR3 loop spans 15 amino acids. Germline CDR1 MNHNS, CDR2 SASEGT. The chain's CDR3 is CASTTQGTPTDTQYF. The CDR3 bases are TGTGCCAGCACCACTCAAGGGACTCCCACAGATACGCAGTATTTT.

This CDR3 reads CASSLSGGYNQPQHF. DNA for the CDR3: TGTGCCAGCAGTTTATCCGGGGGTTACAATCAGCCCCAGCATTTT. The V and J genes are TRBV28 and TRBJ1-5; TRBD1 might be the D (5 bases). The CDR3 has 15 amino acids. Looked up from germline, CDR1 is MDHEN and CDR2 is SYDVKM. The germline V and J ends were trimmed by 1 base and 3 bases, with 10 bases remaining between them.

This clonotype has just a few counts. This sequence joins TRBV7-9 and TRBJ1-1; D possibly corresponds to TRBD1 (6 bases). There are 16 residues in the CDR3. Germline V gene lookup returns CDR1 SEHNR and CDR2 FQNEAQ (reference sequence). V lost 3 bases to trimming and J lost 6 bases, with 20 bases between them. The CDR3 loop is CASSFLAQGLRSEAFF. In DNA form, the CDR3 reads TGTGCCAGCAGCTTCTTGGCGCAGGGGCTAAGGTCTGAAGCTTTCTTT.

V and J are TRBV6-5 and TRBJ2-3, with 10 bases lining up with TRBD1. The CDR3 contains 17 residues. After removal of 4 bases from V and 3 bases from J, the junction contained 10 bases not matched to a gene. Germline V lookup: CDR1 MNHEY, CDR2 SVGAGI. The CDR3, as DNA: TGTGCCAGCAGTTTCCAACCGGGACAGGGGTTGACAGATACGCAGTATTTT. This codes for CASSFQPGQGLTDTQYF.

The CDR3 loop is CASSMGRGKETQYF. CDR3 DNA: TGTGCCAGTAGTATGGGGCGGGGGAAAGAGACCCAGTACTTC. The chain is built from TRBV19 and TRBJ2-5; 7 nucleotides match TRBD2. The V and J ends lost 3 bases and 3 bases, in that order; junction bases with no gene match: 4. Germline-derived CDR1 and CDR2 are LNHDA and SQIVND (reference sequence). CDR3 length: 14 amino acids.

The chain links TRBV19 to TRBJ1-2, with no clear D. CDR1 LNHDA and CDR2 SQIVND come from the germline V gene (reference sequence). Trimming took off 3 bases at V and 4 bases at J, with 9 bases between the two ends. CDR3 length equals 13 residues. This chain's CDR3 is CASSIAGSYGYTF. The CDR3 DNA sequence: TGTGCCAGTAGTATTGCAGGCTCCTATGGCTACACCTTC.

This clonotype appeared a few times. The chain couples TRBV6-2 or TRBV6-3 to TRBJ1-5; D may be TRBD1 (6 bases). The CDR3 has 14 residues. From germline, CDR1 is MNHEY and CDR2 SVGEGT. Trimming pared 7 bases from V and 9 bases from J, leaving 19 bases between. The CDR3 is CASKNGQIFWPQHF. CDR3 coding DNA: TGTGCCAGCAAGAATGGACAGATTTTTTGGCCCCAGCATTTT.

This chain joins TRBV6-1 and TRBJ1-6; tentatively, D is TRBD1 (5 bases). The germline V gene encodes CDR1 MNHNS and CDR2 SASEGT. The CDR3 is made up of 15 amino acids. V lost 5 bases and J 7 bases, leaving 15 bases between the germline ends. The CDR3 is CASSPTQGLNSPLHF. The DNA for the CDR3 is TGTGCCAGCAGTCCAACTCAGGGTCTAAATTCACCCCTCCACTTT.

The sample holds a few counts of this clonotype. This chain joins TRBV6-2 or TRBV6-3 and TRBJ1-1; a weak D match, TRBD1 (5 bases). The length of the CDR3 is 15 residues. V was shortened by 2 bases and J by 0 bases, with 10 bases between the two germline ends. Germline CDR1 MNHEY, CDR2 SVGEGT. In DNA, the CDR3 is TGTGCCAGCAGTTACATTGGGGGTTTGAACACTGAAGCTTTCTTT. Amino acid sequence: CASSYIGGLNTEAFF.

The CDR3 loop is CASSSRQGGTQYF. The CDR3 coding sequence is TGTGCCAGCAGCTCAAGGCAGGGAGGGACGCAGTATTTT. The genes are TRBV7-2 and TRBJ2-3; 7 bases fit TRBD2. Germline trimming cut 4 bases from V and 9 bases from J; bases unmatched to any gene: 7. Germline V CDR1 and CDR2: SGHTA, FQGNSA. This CDR3 is built from 13 residues.

A few counts support this clonotype. V and J are TRBV7-2 and TRBJ1-2; 11 bases match TRBD1. The CDR3 covers 17 residues. The J segment lost 2 bases and the V segment lost 5 bases, leaving 10 bases of the junction unmatched. Looked up from germline, CDR1 is SGHTA and CDR2 is FQGNSA. CDR3 sequence (DNA): TGTGCCAGCAGCGAGGGTGGACAGGGGGCGGCAAACTATGGCTACACCTTC. Protein: CASSEGGQGAANYGYTF. The entire variable domain, with the rest obtained from reference TRBV7-2 and TRBJ1-2, is as follows: GAGVSQSPSNKVTEKGKDVELRCDPISGHTALYWYRQSLGQGLEFLIYFQGNSAPDKSGLPSDRFSAERTGGSVSTLTIQRTQQEDSAVYLCASSEGGQGAANYGYTFGSGTRLTVV.

This clonotype has more than one count but fewer than ten. The genes are TRBV11-2 and TRBJ2-2; D is unresolved. The CDR3 covers 14 residues. Per germline, CDR1 SGHAT and CDR2 FQNNGV. Trimming stripped 5 bases from V and 7 bases from J, with 14 bases between. CDR3 sequence: CASSPQNRGGELFF. CDR3 DNA: TGTGCCAGCAGCCCACAAAACAGAGGCGGGGAGCTGTTTTTT.

The chain recombines TRBV28 with TRBJ2-5, with TRBD2 identical over 8 bases. The ends lost 4 bases at V and 3 bases at J; junction bases unmatched: 4. CDR1 is MDHEN and CDR2 is SYDVKM in the germline V gene. The CDR3 is made up of 14 amino acids. The CDR3 reads CASSSGLAEETQYF. The DNA of the CDR3 is TGTGCCAGCAGTTCTGGACTAGCAGAAGAGACCCAGTACTTC.

Comments on this clonotype: The junction shows a germline mismatch at one end, possibly a read error. V is TRBV5-4 and J is TRBJ1-6; 9 bases agree with TRBD1. The CDR3 runs to 16 residues. Per germline, CDR1 SGHNT and CDR2 YYREEE (reference sequence). CDR3 in amino acids: CASRRQGVSYKSPLHF. The CDR3 DNA follows: TGTGCCAGCAGAAGACAGGGGGTCTCCTATAAATCACCCCTCCACTTT.

The rearrangement joins TRBV6-1 to TRBJ2-7; D is unclear. This CDR3 has 15 amino acids. Trimming removed 1 base from V and 5 bases from J, with 15 bases in between. CDR1 is MNHNS and CDR2 is SASEGT in the germline V gene. The DNA of the CDR3 is TGTGCCAGCAGTGAAGGTTGGAGCACGTCCAACGAGCAGTACTTC. The encoded protein is CASSEGWSTSNEQYF.

The rearrangement joins TRBV6-5 to TRBJ1-2; D is possibly TRBD1 (6 bases). The V gene's germline CDR1 is MNHEY and CDR2 SVGAGI. V dropped 3 bases and J dropped 2 bases, with 16 bases sitting between them. This CDR3 region has 16 residues. The CDR3 reads CASSYRGDGWNYGYTF. CDR3 DNA sequence: TGTGCCAGCAGTTATAGGGGGGACGGGTGGAACTATGGCTACACCTTC.

The V call is TRBV20-1, the J call TRBJ2-7; 8 nucleotides agree with TRBD1. The V gene end was trimmed by 3 bases and the J gene end by 2 bases; junction bases not matched to a gene: 6. The germline V gene encodes CDR1 DFQATT and CDR2 SNEGSKA (reference sequence). The CDR3 totals 14 residues. Here the CDR3 reads CSARSDRAAYEQYF. CDR3 nucleotide sequence: TGCAGTGCTAGGTCGGACAGGGCAGCCTACGAGCAGTACTTC.